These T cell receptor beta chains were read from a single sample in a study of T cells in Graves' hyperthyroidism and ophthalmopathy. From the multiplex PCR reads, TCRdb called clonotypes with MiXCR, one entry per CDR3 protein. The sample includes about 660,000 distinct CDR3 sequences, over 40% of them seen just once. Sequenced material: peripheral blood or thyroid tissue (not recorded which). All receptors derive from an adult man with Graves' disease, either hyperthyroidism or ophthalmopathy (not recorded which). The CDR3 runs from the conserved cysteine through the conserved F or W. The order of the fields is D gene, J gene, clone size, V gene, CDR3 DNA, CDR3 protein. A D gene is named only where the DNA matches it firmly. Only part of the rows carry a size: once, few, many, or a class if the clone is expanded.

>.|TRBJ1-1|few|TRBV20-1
TGCAGTGCTAGAGAGGACCGGTTAAACACTGAAGCTTTCTTT
CSAREDRLNTEAFF
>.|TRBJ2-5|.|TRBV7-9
TGTGCCAGCATGGTACGGCTCTACCAGGGTGGTGAGACCCAGTACTTC
CASMVRLYQGGETQYF
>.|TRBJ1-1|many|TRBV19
TGTGCCAGCGGGAACACTGAAGCTTTCTTT
CASGNTEAFF
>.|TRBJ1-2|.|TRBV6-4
TGTGCCAGCAGTGACCCGGGTCGCGGGGATGGCTACACCTTC
CASSDPGRGDGYTF
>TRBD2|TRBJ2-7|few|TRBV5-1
TGCGCCAGCAGCCCCTTAGCGGGAGGGCCCGACGAGCAGTACTTC
CASSPLAGGPDEQYF
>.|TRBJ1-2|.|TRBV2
TGTGCCAGCAGTGAAGCACTCACCAACTATGGCTACACCTTC
CASSEALTNYGYTF
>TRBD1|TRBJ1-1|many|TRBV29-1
TGCAGCGTTAAATATGACAGGGGTTGGGACACTGAAGCTTTCTTT
CSVKYDRGWDTEAFF
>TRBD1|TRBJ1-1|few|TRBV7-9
TGTGCCAGCAGCCCCCCCGACAGGGGGGAGATGAACACTGAAGCTTTCTTT
CASSPPDRGEMNTEAFF
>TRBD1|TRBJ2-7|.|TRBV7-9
TGTGCCAGCAGTTTCTGGGACAGGCAGGGCGAGCAGTACTTC
CASSFWDRQGEQYF
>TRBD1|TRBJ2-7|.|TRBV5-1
TGCGCCAGCAGCTCAGGGTCCGGGACAGGGGGCGGCGAGCAGTACTTC
CASSSGSGTGGGEQYF
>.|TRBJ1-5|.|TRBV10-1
TGTGCCAGCAGTTTAAGGAGGGGTGGGAATCAGCCCCAGCATTTT
CASSLRRGGNQPQHF
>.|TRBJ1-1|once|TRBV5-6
TGTGCCAGCAGCTTGAGGTGGCAGGGAGGGGCTGAAGCTTTCTTT
CASSLRWQGGAEAFF
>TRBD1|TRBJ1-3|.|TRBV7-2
TGTGCCAGCAGCGGTACAGGGGGGAAAGGAAACACCATATATTTT
CASSGTGGKGNTIYF
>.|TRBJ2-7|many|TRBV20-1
TGCAGTGTCAGAGACAGGCTCGACGAGCAGTACTTC
CSVRDRLDEQYF
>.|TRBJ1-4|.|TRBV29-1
TGCAGCGTTGGGGAGGGACTGGGTGAAAAACTGTTTTTT
CSVGEGLGEKLFF
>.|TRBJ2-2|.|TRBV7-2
TGTGCCAGCAGCCCTCAGTCCGGGGAGCTGTTTTTT
CASSPQSGELFF
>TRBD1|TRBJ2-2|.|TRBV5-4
TGTGCCAGCAGTACCCCGGGACAGGGGGCGCCGGACACCGGGGAGCTGTTTTTT
CASSTPGQGAPDTGELFF
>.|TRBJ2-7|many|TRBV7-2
TGTGCCAGCAGCTTAGATCACGAGCAGTACTTC
CASSLDHEQYF
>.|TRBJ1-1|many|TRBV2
TGTGCCATTCTCGACGGAGGGAACACTGAAGCTTTCTTT
CAILDGGNTEAFF
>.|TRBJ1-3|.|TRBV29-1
TGCAGCGTCGCCTCAGGGTTTGGAAACACCATATATTTT
CSVASGFGNTIYF
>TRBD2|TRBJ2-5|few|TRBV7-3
TGTGCCAGCAGCATATCAGCGGGAATTGATGAGACCCAGTACTTC
CASSISAGIDETQYF
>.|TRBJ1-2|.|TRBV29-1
TGCAGCGTTGAAACCCCCACTGGGGGACTCTATGGCTACACCTTC
CSVETPTGGLYGYTF
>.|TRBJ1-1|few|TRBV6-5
TGTGCCACAATCTCCAGATCTTCTGAAGCTTTCTTT
CATISRSSEAFF
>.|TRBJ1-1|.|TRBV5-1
TGCGCCAGCAGCTTGGCCCAGGGACGCCCGAACACTGAAGCTTTCTTT
CASSLAQGRPNTEAFF
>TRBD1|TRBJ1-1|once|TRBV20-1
TGCAGTGGCCAAGTAGGGACAGGGTTGAACACTCAAGCTTTCTTT
CSGQVGTGLNTQAFF
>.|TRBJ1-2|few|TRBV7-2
TGCGCCAGCAGCCAAGTAGGGCGTCGTGGCTACACCTTC
CASSQVGRRGYTF
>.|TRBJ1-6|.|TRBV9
TGTGCCAGCAGCGTAGCTATTGATAATTCACCCCTCCACTTT
CASSVAIDNSPLHF
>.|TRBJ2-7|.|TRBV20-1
TGCAGTGCTAGACAGGGGGGCTCCTACGAGCAGTACTTC
CSARQGGSYEQYF
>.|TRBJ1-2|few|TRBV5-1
TGCGCCAGCAGCTTGGCTTCACCCGGTGGCGGCTACACCTTC
CASSLASPGGGYTF
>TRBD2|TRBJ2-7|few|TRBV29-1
TGCAGCGTCGGCGACTTTACTAGCGGGAGTGAGCAGTACTTC
CSVGDFTSGSEQYF
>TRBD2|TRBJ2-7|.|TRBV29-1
TGCAGCGTTGCCCGCGGGGGGAAACGGGGTGACGTCAGCTCCTACGAGCAGTACTTC
CSVARGGKRGDVSSYEQYF
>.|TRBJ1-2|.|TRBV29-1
TGCAGCGTTTTAGCCCTTCTGGACTATGGCTACACCTTC
CSVLALLDYGYTF
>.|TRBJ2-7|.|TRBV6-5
TGTGCCAGCAGAGACGGTAACACCTACGAGCAGTACTTC
CASRDGNTYEQYF
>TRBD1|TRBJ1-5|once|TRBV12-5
TGTGCTAGTGGTTTGGACCAGGGACAGGGTAAGTTCCGTCAGCCCCAGCATTTT
CASGLDQGQGKFRQPQHF
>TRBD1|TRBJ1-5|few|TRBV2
TGTGCCAGCAAGTGGGGACAGAACAATCAGCCCCAGCATTTT
CASKWGQNNQPQHF
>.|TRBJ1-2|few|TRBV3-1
TGTGCCAGCAGCCAAGAAGGCCAGGTCTACTATGGCTACACCTTC
CASSQEGQVYYGYTF
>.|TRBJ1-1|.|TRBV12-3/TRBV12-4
TGTGCCAGCATCCTCGGGGGCGCGGGGGACACTGAAGCTTTCTTT
CASILGGAGDTEAFF
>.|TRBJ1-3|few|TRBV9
TGTGCCAGCAGCGAGGGGCCAGGGGCTGGAAACACCATATATTTT
CASSEGPGAGNTIYF
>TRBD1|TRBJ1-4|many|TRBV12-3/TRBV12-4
TGTGCCAGCAGTTTACGGACAGGGTCTAATGAAAAACTGTTTTTT
CASSLRTGSNEKLFF
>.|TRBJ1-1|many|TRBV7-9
TGTGCCAGCAGCTTTACGGAGATGAACACTGAAGCTTTCTTT
CASSFTEMNTEAFF
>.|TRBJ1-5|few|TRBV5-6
TGTGCCAGCAGTCTCGGCCAGGGCTATAGCAATCAGCCCCAGCATTTT
CASSLGQGYSNQPQHF
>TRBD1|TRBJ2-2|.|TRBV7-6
TGTGCCAGCAGCCCACCCCCGGGACAGGTCCCGACCGGGGAGCTGTTTTTT
CASSPPPGQVPTGELFF
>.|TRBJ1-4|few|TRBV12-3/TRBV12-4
TGTGCCAGCAGCCCCGGGGGGGGGAAACTGTTTTTT
CASSPGGGKLFF
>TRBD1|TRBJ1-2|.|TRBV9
TGTGCCAGCACCATCGCTCCCGGGACAGGCTATGGCTACACCTTC
CASTIAPGTGYGYTF
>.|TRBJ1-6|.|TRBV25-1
TGTGCCAGCAGCCCAGGGGAGACCCATAATTCACCCCTCCACTTT
CASSPGETHNSPLHF
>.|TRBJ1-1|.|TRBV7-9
TGTGCCAGCAGCTTAGAGGGGTGGGCTTTCTTT
CASSLEGWAFF
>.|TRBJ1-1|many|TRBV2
TGTGCCAGCAATCTAAGGGACACTGAAGCTTTCTTT
CASNLRDTEAFF
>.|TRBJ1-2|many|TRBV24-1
TGTGCCACCAGTGACTACGACCGGGACGGGGGAAACTATGGCTACACCTTC
CATSDYDRDGGNYGYTF
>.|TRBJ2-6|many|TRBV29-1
TGCAGCGTTTGGGTTTCTGGGGCCAACGTCCTGACTTTC
CSVWVSGANVLTF
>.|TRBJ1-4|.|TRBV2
TGTGCCAGCAGTGCAGGGACGGGTGATCTGTTTTTT
CASSAGTGDLFF
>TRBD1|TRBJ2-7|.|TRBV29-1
TGCAGCGTGGATGAACCGGGACAGGGCTTTTTTTCCTACGAGCAGTACTTC
CSVDEPGQGFFSYEQYF
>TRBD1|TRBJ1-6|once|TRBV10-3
TGTGCCAGCAGGACAGGTAGGGATTCACCCCTCCACTTT
CASRTGRDSPLHF
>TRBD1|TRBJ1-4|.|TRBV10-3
TGTGCCATCAGTGACGGACAGGGACTTGGAAAACTGTTTTTT
CAISDGQGLGKLFF
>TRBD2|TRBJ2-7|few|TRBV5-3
TGTGCCAGCTTTACAGCGGGACTAGGATACGAGCAGTACTTC
CASFTAGLGYEQYF
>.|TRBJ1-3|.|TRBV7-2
TGTGCCAGCAGTGCGAGGCAGGGAAACACCATATATTTT
CASSARQGNTIYF